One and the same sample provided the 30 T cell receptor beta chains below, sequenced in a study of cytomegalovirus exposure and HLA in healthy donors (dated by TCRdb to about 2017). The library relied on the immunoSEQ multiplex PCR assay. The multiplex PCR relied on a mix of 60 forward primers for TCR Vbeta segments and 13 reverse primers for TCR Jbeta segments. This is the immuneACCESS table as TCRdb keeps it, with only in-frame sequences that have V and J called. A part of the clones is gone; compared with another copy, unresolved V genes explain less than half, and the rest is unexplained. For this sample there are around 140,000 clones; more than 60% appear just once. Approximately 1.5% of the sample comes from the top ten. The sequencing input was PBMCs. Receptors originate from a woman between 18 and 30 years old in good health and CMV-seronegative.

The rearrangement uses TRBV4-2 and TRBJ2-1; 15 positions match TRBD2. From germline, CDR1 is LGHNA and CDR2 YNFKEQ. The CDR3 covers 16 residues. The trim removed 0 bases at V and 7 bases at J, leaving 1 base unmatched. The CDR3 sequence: CASSQDGLAGGNEQFF. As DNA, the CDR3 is TGTGCCAGCAGCCAAGATGGACTAGCGGGAGGGAATGAGCAGTTCTTC.

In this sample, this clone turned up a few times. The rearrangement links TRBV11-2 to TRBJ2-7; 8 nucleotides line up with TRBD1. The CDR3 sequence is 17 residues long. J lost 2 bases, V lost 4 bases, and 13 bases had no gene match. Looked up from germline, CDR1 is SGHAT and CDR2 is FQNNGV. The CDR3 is CASSSLTVGQVTYEQYF. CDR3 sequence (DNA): TGTGCCAGCAGCTCCCTTACCGTGGGACAGGTCACCTACGAGCAGTACTTC.

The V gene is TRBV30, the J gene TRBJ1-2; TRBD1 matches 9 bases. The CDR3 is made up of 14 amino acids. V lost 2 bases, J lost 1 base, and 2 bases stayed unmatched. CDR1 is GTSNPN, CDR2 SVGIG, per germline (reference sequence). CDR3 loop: CAWSQDRGNYGYTF. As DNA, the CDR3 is TGTGCCTGGAGTCAGGACAGGGGTAACTATGGCTACACCTTC.

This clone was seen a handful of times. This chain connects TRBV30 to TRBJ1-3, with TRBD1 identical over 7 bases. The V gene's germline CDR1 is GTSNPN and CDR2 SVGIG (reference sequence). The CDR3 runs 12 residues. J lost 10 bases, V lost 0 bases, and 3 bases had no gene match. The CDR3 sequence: CAWSVTGETIYF. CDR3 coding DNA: TGTGCCTGGAGTGTCACAGGGGAGACCATATATTTT.

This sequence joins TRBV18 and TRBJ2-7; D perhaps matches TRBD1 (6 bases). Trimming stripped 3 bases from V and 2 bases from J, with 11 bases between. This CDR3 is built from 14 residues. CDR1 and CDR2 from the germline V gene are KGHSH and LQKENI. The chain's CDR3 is CASSPGQDAYEQYF. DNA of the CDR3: TGTGCCAGCTCACCGGGACAAGACGCCTACGAGCAGTACTTC.

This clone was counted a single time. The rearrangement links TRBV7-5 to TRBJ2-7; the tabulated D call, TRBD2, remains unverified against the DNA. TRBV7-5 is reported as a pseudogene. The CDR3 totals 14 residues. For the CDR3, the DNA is TGTGTCATGACGCGAGGGCCAATAACGCGCGAGCAGTACTTC. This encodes CVMTRGPITREQYF.

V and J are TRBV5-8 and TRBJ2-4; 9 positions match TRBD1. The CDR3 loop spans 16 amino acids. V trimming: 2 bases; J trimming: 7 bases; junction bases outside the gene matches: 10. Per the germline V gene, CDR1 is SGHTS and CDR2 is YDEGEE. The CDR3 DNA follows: TGTGCCAGCAGCTTAGGCCAAACAGGGGGCGGGAACATTCAGTACTTC. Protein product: CASSLGQTGGGNIQYF.

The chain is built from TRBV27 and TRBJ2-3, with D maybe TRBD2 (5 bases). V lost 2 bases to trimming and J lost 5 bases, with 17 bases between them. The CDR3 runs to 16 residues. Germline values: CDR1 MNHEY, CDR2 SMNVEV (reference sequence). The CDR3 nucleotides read TGTGCCAGCAGTTTAGGGCTAGCACGAACAAAAGATACGCAGTATTTT. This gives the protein CASSLGLARTKDTQYF.

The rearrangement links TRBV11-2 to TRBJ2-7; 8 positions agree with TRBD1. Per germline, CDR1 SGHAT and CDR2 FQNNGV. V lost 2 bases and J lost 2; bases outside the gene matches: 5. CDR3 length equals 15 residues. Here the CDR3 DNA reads TGTGCCAGCAGCTTAAGCGACAGGGGACCCTACGAGCAGTACTTC. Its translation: CASSLSDRGPYEQYF.

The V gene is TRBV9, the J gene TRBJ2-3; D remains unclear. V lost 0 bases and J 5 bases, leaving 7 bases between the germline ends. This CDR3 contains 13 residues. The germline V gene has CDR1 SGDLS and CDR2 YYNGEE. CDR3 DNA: TGTGCCAGCAGCGTAGTGGCGGAAGATACGCAGTATTTT. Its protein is CASSVVAEDTQYF. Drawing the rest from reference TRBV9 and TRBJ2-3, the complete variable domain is DSGVTQTPKHLITATGQRVTLRCSPRSGDLSVYWYQQSLDQGLQFLIQYYNGEERAKGNILERFSAQQFPDLHSELNLSSLELGDSALYFCASSVVAEDTQYFGPGTRLTVL.

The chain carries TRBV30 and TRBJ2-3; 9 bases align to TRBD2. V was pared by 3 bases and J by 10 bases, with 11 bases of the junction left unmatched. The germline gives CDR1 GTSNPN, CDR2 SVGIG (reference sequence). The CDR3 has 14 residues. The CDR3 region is CAWRYLAGTRSQYF. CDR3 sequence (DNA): TGTGCCTGGAGGTATCTAGCGGGAACTCGGTCGCAGTATTTT.

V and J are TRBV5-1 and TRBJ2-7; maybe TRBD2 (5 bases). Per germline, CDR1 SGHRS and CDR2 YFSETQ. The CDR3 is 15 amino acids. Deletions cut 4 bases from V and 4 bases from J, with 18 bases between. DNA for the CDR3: TGCGCCAGCAGCGTCACGAGCGGATTTTTATACGAGCAGTACTTC. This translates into CASSVTSGFLYEQYF.

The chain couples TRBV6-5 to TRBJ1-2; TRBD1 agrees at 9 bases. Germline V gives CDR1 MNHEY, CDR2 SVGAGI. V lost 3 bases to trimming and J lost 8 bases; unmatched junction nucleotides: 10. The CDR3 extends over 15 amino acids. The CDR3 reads CASSYSPGQGGGYTF. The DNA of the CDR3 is TGTGCCAGCAGTTATAGTCCGGGACAGGGAGGAGGCTACACCTTC.

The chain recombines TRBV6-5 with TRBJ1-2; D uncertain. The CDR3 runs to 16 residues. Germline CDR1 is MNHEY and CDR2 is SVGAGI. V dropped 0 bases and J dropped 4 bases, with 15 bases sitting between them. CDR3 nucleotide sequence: TGTGCCAGCAGTTACTCAATGGTTCGCTGGGCCTATGGCTACACCTTC. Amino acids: CASSYSMVRWAYGYTF.

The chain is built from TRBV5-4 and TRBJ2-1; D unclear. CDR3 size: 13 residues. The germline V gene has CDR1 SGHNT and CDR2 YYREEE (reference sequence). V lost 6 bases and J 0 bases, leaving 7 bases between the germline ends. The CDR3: CASNGDSYNEQFF. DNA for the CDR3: TGTGCCAGCAATGGAGACTCCTACAATGAGCAGTTCTTC.

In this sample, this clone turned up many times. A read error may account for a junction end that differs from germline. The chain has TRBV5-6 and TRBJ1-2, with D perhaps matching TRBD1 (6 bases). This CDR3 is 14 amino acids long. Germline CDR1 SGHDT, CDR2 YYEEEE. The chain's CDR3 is CASRLGGGDYGYTF. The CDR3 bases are TGTGCCAGCCGCTTAGGGGGAGGGGATTATGGCTACACCTTC.

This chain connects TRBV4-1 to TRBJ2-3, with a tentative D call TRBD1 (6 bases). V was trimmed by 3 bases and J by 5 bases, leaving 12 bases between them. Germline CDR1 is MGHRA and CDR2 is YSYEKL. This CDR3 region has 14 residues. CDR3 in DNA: TGCGCCAGCAGCCAGACAGGAGACCAAGATACGCAGTATTTT. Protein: CASSQTGDQDTQYF.

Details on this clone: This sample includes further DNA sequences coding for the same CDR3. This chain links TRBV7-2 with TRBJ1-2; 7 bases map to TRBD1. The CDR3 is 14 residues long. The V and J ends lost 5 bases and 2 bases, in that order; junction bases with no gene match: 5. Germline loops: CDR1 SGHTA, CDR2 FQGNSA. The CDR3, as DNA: TGTGCCAGCAGCCCCCGACAGGGAAACTATGGCTACACCTTC. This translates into CASSPRQGNYGYTF.

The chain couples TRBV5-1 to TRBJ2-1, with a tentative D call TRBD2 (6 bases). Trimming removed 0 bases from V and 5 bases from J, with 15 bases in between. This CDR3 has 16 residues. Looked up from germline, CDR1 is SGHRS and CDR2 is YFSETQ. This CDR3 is CASSLAGGRGNNEQFF. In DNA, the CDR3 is TGCGCCAGCAGCTTGGCCGGGGGTCGGGGAAACAATGAGCAGTTCTTC. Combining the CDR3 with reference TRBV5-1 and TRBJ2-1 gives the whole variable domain KAGVTQTPRYLIKTRGQQVTLSCSPISGHRSVSWYQQTPGQGLQFLFEYFSETQRNKGNFPGRFSGRQFSNSRSEMNVSTLELGDSALYLCASSLAGGRGNNEQFFGPGTRLTVL.

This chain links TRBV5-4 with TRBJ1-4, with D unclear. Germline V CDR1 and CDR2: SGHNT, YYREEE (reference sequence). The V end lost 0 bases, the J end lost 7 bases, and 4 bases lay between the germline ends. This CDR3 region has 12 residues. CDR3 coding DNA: TGTGCCAGCAGCTTGGCCGGTGAAAAACTGTTTTTT. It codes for CASSLAGEKLFF.

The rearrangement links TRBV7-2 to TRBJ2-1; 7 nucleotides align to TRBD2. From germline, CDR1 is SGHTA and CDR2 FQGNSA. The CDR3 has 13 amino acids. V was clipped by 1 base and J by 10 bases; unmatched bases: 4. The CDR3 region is CASSLGTRPEQFF. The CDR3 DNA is TGTGCCAGCAGCTTAGGGACTAGGCCCGAGCAGTTCTTC.

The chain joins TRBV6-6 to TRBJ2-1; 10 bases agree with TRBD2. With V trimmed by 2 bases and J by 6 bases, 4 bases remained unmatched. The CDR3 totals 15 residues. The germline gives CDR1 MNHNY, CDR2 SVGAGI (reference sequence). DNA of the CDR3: TGTGCCAGCAGTTACAAGCGGGAGGGCCCCAATGAGCAGTTCTTC. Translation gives CASSYKREGPNEQFF.

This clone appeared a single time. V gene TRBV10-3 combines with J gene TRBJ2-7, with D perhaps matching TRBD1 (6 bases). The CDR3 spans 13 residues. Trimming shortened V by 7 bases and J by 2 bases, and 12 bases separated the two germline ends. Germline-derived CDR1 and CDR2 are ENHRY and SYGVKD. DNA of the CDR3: TGTGCCATCAAGGCAGGGGATACCTACGAGCAGTACTTC. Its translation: CAIKAGDTYEQYF.

For the CDR3, the DNA is TGTGCCAGCAGTGTAGAAGACTCGACTAGCGGGAGTGGCGAGCAGTACTTC. This codes for CASSVEDSTSGSGEQYF. J is TRBJ2-7 and V is TRBV2, with TRBD2 identical over 12 bases. Germline-derived CDR1 and CDR2 are SNHLY and FYNNEI. The CDR3 spans 17 residues. The V and J ends lost 4 bases and 6 bases, in that order; junction bases with no gene match: 13.

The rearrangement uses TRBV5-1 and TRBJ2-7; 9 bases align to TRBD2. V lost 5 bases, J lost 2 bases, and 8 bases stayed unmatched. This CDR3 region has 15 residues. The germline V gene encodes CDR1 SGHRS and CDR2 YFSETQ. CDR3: CASSPSAGGTYEQYF. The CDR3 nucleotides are TGCGCCAGCAGTCCTTCAGCGGGAGGTACCTACGAGCAGTACTTC. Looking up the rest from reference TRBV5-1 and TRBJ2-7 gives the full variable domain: KAGVTQTPRYLIKTRGQQVTLSCSPISGHRSVSWYQQTPGQGLQFLFEYFSETQRNKGNFPGRFSGRQFSNSRSEMNVSTLELGDSALYLCASSPSAGGTYEQYFGPGTRLTVT.

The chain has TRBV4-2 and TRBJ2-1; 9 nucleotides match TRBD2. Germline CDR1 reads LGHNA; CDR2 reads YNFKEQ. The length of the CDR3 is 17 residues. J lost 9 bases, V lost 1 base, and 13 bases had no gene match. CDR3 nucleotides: TGTGCCAGCAGCCAAGGAGGAGCGGGAGGCTCATGGGGTGAGCAGTTCTTC. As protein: CASSQGGAGGSWGEQFF.

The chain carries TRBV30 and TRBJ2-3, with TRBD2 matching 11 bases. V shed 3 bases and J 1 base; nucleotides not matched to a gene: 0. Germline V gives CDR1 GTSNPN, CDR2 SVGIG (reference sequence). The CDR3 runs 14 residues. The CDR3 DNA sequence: TGTGCCTGGAGGACTAGCGGGGGCACAGATACGCAGTATTTT. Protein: CAWRTSGGTDTQYF.

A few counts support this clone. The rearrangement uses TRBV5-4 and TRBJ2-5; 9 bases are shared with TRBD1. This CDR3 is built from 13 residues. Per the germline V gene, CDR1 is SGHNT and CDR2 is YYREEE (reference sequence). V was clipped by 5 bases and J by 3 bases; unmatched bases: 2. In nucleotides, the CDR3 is TGTGCCAGCAGTCGGGACAGGGAAGAGACCCAGTACTTC. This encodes CASSRDREETQYF.

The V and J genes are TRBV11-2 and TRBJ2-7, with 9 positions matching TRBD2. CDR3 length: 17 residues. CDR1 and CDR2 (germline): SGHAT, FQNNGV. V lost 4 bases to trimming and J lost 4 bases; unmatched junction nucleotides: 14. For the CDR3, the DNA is TGTGCCAGCAGCTCGGATGAGAGATCTAGCGGGGTTTACGAGCAGTACTTC. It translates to CASSSDERSSGVYEQYF.

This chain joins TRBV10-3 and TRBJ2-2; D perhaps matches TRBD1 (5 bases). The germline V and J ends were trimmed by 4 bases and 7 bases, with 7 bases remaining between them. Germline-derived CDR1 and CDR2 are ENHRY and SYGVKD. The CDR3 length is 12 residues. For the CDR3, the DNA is TGTGCCATCAGTGGAAGGGGCGGGGAGCTGTTTTTT. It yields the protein CAISGRGGELFF.